The clone carrying this T cell receptor (beta chain) was found a few times. The gene symbols are mouse symbols. The read comes to an end 4 residues before the CDR3 does, leaving the germline J gene to fill in the end. The data were taken from a study of CD8+ T cells in alopecia areata. cDNA serving as the sequencing template came from extracted, reverse transcribed RNA. The table came from immunoSEQ multiplex PCR; TCRdb's copy has only in-frame clones and leaves some out. This sample has around 300,000 clones, each found more than once. Cells from pooled cutaneous lymph nodes were sorted by CD4, CD8alpha, NKG2D, NKG2ACE and other markers. Germline V gene data show CDR1 as LGHNA and CDR2 as YNLKQL (reference sequence). The V end lost 3 bases, the J end lost 5 bases, and 5 bases lay between the germline ends. This CDR3 region has 12 residues.

Sample: CD4+ T cells sorted from a lymph node. The rearrangement joins TRBV5 to TRBJ2-1; tentative D call: TRBD1 (5 bases). The sequence was collected from a C3H/HeJ mouse with alopecia areata. MHC haplotype of the strain: H2-k. The CDR3 bases that were read are TGTGCCAGCAGCCACAGGGATGCT. Its translation is CASSHRDA. The full CDR3 protein is CASSHRDAEQFF.